This passage covers 9 T cell receptor beta chains from one sample sequenced in a study of regulatory T cells in long-lasting Graves disease. Time point denoted: newly diagnosed GD, antithyroid drugs for less than 3 months. Making the TCR library involved RNA that had been extracted from PBMCs. Arm-PCR with iRepertoire HTBI primers amplified the CDR3 regions for these TCR beta libraries. TCRdb re-analysed the multiplex PCR reads in MiXCR, keeping a single row per CDR3 protein. The table includes approximately 350,000 distinct CDR3 sequences, about 16% detected once. These data also featured in a second study, about T cells in Graves' hyperthyroidism and ophthalmopathy.

The starting material was peripheral blood mononuclear cells (PBMCs), obtained at new diagnosis, from a patient treated with antithyroid drugs. The receptors here all came from a woman aged 18-29 years with Graves disease.

This clonotype occurred a few times. The V and J genes are TRBV6-2 or TRBV6-3 and TRBJ2-7; weak D call: TRBD1 (6 bases). CDR1 MNHEY and CDR2 SVGEGT come from the germline V gene. This CDR3 has 16 residues. The germline V and J ends were trimmed by 2 bases and 3 bases, with 17 bases remaining between them. The CDR3 is CASSYIRGIGGYEQYF. The CDR3 DNA reads TGTGCCAGCAGTTACATACGAGGTATAGGGGGCTACGAGCAGTACTTC.

This clonotype appeared a single time. A much larger clone lies a single base off, so this may be a read error. The CDR3 end shows no conserved phenylalanine or tryptophan, and so a read error is likely. The chain couples TRBV10-2 to TRBJ1-1; TRBD1 is a possible D gene (5 bases). V shed 4 bases and J shed 5 bases, with 11 bases lying between them. The CDR3 runs 13 residues. Germline CDR1 WSHSY, CDR2 SAAADI. The CDR3 region is CASSVGEKTEAFS. CDR3 in DNA: TGCGCCAGCAGTGTGGGGGAGAAGACTGAAGCTTTCTCT.

There are many counts of this clonotype. This rearrangement joins TRBV3-1 to TRBJ1-1; 9 nucleotides align to TRBD1. Losses at the gene ends were 5 bases for V and 4 bases for J; bases not matched to a gene: 8. CDR1 is LGHDT, CDR2 YNNKEL, per germline (reference sequence). This CDR3 region has 15 residues. CDR3 sequence: CASSKTGGRFTEAFF. The CDR3 DNA reads as TGTGCCAGCAGCAAAACAGGGGGCAGGTTCACTGAAGCTTTCTTT.

This clonotype was picked up many times. This chain connects TRBV7-9 to TRBJ1-2, with a weak D call TRBD1 (5 bases). The CDR3 length is 16 residues. Trimming left V 5 bases short and J 3 bases short, with 19 bases between. The germline gives CDR1 SEHNR, CDR2 FQNEAQ (reference sequence). As DNA, the CDR3 is TGTGCCAGCAGCGGGCGACAGACAGTTCGTGACTATGGCTACACCTTC. Residues: CASSGRQTVRDYGYTF. The variable domain in full, completed from reference TRBV7-9 and TRBJ1-2, reads DTGVSQNPRHKITKRGQNVTFRCDPISEHNRLYWYRQTLGQGPEFLTYFQNEAQLEKSRLLSDRFSAERPKGSFSTLEIQRTEQGDSAMYLCASSGRQTVRDYGYTFGSGTRLTVV.

This chain joins TRBV19 and TRBJ2-2, with 8 bases aligning to TRBD1. CDR1 and CDR2 from the germline V gene are LNHDA and SQIVND (reference sequence). The CDR3 covers 18 residues. V trimming: 10 bases; J trimming: 2 bases; junction bases outside the gene matches: 18. The CDR3 region has the DNA TGTGCCACAAACTATAGACAGGGGCGGACGAGTAACACCGGGGAGCTGTTTTTT. Its protein product is CATNYRQGRTSNTGELFF.

This clonotype was observed a handful of times. This rearrangement joins TRBV27 to TRBJ1-5, with TRBD1 as a possible D gene (5 bases). Trimming took 5 bases from V and 6 from J, leaving 17 bases between them. The CDR3 loop spans 15 amino acids. CDR1 and CDR2 from the germline V gene are MNHEY and SMNVEV (reference sequence). The CDR3, as DNA: TGTGCCAGCAGTCCCTTGACAGTAACTAGTCAGCCCCAGCATTTT. Its translation: CASSPLTVTSQPQHF.

The V and J genes are TRBV5-6 and TRBJ1-5; no reliable D call. Germline lookup yields CDR1 SGHDT and CDR2 YYEEEE. Trimming cost V 1 base and J 3 bases, with 11 bases left between them. This CDR3 is 15 amino acids long. The CDR3 sequence is CASSLRGWVNQPQHF. CDR3 DNA: TGTGCCAGCAGCTTGAGAGGGTGGGTCAATCAGCCCCAGCATTTT.

This clonotype was seen repeatedly, ten times or more. The chain carries TRBV28 and TRBJ1-1; D is unclear. V was cut by 1 base and J by 3 bases, with 24 bases left in between. Germline lookup yields CDR1 MDHEN and CDR2 SYDVKM. The CDR3 length is 19 residues. The CDR3 loop reads CASSLLARSRRHEHTEAFF. In DNA, the CDR3 is TGTGCCAGCAGTTTATTAGCTCGATCCCGGAGACATGAACACACTGAAGCTTTCTTT.

This clonotype showed up many times. CDR3 nucleotide sequence: TGTGCCAGCAGTTTATCGGCGTCAGGGATATTGCGGAATGGCTACACCTTC. It yields the protein CASSLSASGILRNGYTF. This chain uses TRBV27 with TRBJ1-2; tentative D call: TRBD1 (5 bases). V was pared by 0 bases and J by 6 bases, with 20 bases between. Germline V CDR1 and CDR2: MNHEY, SMNVEV (reference sequence). CDR3 length: 17 residues.